This TCR beta chain originates from a study of technical replicates of blood from a handful of donors. V was shortened by 4 bases and J by 0 bases, with 12 bases between the two germline ends. The germline CDR1 and CDR2 sequences are MNHNY and SVGAGI (reference sequence). The CDR3 sequence is 16 residues long. The method was immunoSEQ multiplex PCR; TCRdb's version includes in-frame clones alone and lacks a portion of them. The data show some 81,000 clones, roughly 90% seen once. The clonotype originates from a human donor in good health. The genes are TRBV6-6 and TRBJ2-2; no reliable D call. Input material: T cells isolated from PBMCs. The CDR3 loop is CASSFRSQPNTGELFF. CDR3 nucleotide sequence: TGTGCCAGCAGTTTCAGGTCACAGCCGAACACCGGGGAGCTGTTTTTT.